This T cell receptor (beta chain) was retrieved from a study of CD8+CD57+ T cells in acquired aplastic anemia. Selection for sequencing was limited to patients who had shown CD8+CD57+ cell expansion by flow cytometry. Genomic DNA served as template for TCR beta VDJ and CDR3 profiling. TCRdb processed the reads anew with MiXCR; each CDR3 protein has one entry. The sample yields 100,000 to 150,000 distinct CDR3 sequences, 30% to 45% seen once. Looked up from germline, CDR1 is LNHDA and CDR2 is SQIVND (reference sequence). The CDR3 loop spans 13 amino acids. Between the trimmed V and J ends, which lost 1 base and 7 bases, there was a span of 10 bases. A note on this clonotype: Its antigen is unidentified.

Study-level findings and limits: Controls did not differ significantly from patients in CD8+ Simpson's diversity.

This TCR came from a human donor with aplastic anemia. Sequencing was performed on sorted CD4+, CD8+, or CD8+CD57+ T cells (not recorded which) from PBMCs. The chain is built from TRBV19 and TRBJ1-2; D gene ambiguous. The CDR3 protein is CASSIGRNCGYTF. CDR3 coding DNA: TGTGCCAGTAGTATAGGCCGGAATTGTGGCTACACCTTC.